This T cell receptor (beta chain) comes out of a study of cytomegalovirus exposure and HLA in healthy donors. Researchers ran the PCR with 60 Vbeta and 13 Jbeta primers. Clones were sequenced by immunoSEQ multiplex PCR, and TCRdb holds only the in-frame ones, with some missing. This table holds 100,000 to 150,000 clones. CDR1 and CDR2 from the germline V gene are SGHDT and YYEEEE. The CDR3 has 13 amino acids. Turning to this clone: The junction and the germline gene differ at one end; a read error may be behind it.

Healthy people donating bone marrow made up the donors. Each donor was nominally healthy when sampled (though unrecorded immune exposures were likely). The material sequenced was PBMCs. The TCR originated in a man aged 25 to 40 in good health and CMV-seronegative. This sequence joins TRBV5-6 and TRBJ1-1; D unresolved. Here the CDR3 DNA reads TGTGCCAGCAGCTCCGACATCTACACCACCGGCCTCTTT. This codes for CASSSDIYTTGLF.